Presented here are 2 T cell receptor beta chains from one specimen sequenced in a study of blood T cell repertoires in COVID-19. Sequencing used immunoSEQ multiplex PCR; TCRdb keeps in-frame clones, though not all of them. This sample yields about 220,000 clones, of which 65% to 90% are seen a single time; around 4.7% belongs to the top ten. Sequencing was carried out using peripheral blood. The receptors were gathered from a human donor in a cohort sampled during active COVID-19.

The CDR3: CAWSPRGQERTEAFF. CDR3 nucleotide sequence: TGTGCCTGGAGTCCCCGAGGACAGGAAAGAACTGAAGCTTTCTTT. This chain links TRBV30 with TRBJ1-1, with 7 nucleotides matching TRBD1. Germline CDR1 is GTSNPN and CDR2 is SVGIG (reference sequence). The CDR3 sequence is 15 residues long. Trimming took 2 bases from V and 5 from J; bases not matched to a gene: 11.

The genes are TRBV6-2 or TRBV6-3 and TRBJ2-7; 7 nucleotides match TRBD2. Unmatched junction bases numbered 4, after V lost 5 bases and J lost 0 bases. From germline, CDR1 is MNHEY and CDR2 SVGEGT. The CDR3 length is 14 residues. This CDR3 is CASSSGASSYEQYF. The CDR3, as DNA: TGTGCCAGCAGTAGCGGGGCTAGCTCCTACGAGCAGTACTTC.